This section outlines one TCR beta chain sequence together with its context. This clonotype was found a few times. It has no known antigen specificity. Base qualities were left out, and no much larger clone turns up one base away. Ficoll-Paque density gradient centrifugation was the method used to isolate PBMCs. This sample was taken from a study of T-cell memory formation after mild COVID-19 (dated by TCRdb to the early 2020s). For the study in its entirety: TCR sequence clusters from the two donors were found to be largely donor specific. The cohort comprised two young, previously healthy adult volunteers, one female and one male. Longitudinal TCRalpha and TCRbeta repertoire sequencing tracked T-cell clones expanding and contracting after mild COVID-19 in a couple of donors. Beyond this particular receptor, the publication reports: Contracting CD4+ clones were found mainly in CM and EM memory subsets, while CD8+ clones were enriched in EMRA. SARS-CoV-2 specificity of the second-wave clones peaking on day 37 was not confirmed. Some responding clones were detected in pre-infection memory, which suggested that pre-existing cross-reactive memory T cells had joined the SARS-CoV-2 response. Only a couple of mild cases were covered by the study, and larger cohorts that include severe cases with pre-infection samples were considered necessary. From day 15 to 85, contracting clones showed balanced CD4/CD8 phenotypes, whereas a second wave of clones that expanded from day 15 to 37 leaned towards CD4+.

The instrument was an Illumina NovaSeq 6000. TCRalpha and TCRbeta cDNA libraries were constructed by 5'RACE with constant-segment primers, with sample barcodes and unique molecular identifiers being introduced. RNA was extracted from every sample with Trizol reagent. The libraries were amplified in two PCR steps, and the second step added a second sample barcode and Illumina TruSeq adapters. Libraries were sequenced on an Illumina NovaSeq with 2 x 150 bp paired-end reads. Regarding the original processing steps: Reads were demultiplexed and collapsed into UMI-guided consensus sequences with migec v1.2.7. Using mixcr v2.1.11, the UMI consensuses were aligned to TRA and TRB V and J templates and assembled into clonotypes. A clonotype was counted as expanded or contracted only if both edgeR and NoisET called the change significant, with noise models trained on biological replicates. edgeR calls used a false discovery rate-adjusted p below 0.01 and a log2 fold-change threshold of 1. PCA with hierarchical clustering of max-normalized trajectories of the 1000 most abundant clonotypes was used as exploratory dynamics analysis. Each responding clone was given a CD4 or CD8 phenotype based on the CD4+ and CD8+ repertoires, which had been sequenced separately. The raw public reads went through TCRdb reprocessing: fastp at Q25, MiXCR clone calling, in-frame beta chains kept. Identical CDR3 protein sequences are pooled into one entry, listed with their most common genes and DNA. TCRdb's processing, not the authors', yielded these V and J calls. The sample profile shows 390,000 or so distinct CDR3 sequences; approximately 15% of them were found once. The top ten hold 20% to 25% of the sample.

Via the germline V gene, CDR1 is LGHNA and CDR2 YSLEER. Trimming removed 0 bases from V and 0 bases from J; the gene matches leave 11 bases unexplained. The CDR3 contains 18 residues, cysteine and valine counted. Kept here is only the CDR3 DNA, which spans 54 bases and is read in frame from base 1. The rearranged segments are TRBV4-3 and TRBJ2-7, and 7 bases in between align with TRBD2. The receptor's source is a man aged 18-30 years who had mild COVID-19 (a few samples of this study predate the infection). The sample titles of this study are shuffled in the database, so cell type and time point are left out; the donor was told from shared clones. Sequencing was carried out using PBMCs or a T cell subset sorted from them (not recorded which). The DNA is as follows: TGCGCCAGCAGCCAAGATTCGGGAGGACCGTTTCCCTCCTACGAGCAGTACGTC. Its protein is CASSQDSGGPFPSYEQYV.